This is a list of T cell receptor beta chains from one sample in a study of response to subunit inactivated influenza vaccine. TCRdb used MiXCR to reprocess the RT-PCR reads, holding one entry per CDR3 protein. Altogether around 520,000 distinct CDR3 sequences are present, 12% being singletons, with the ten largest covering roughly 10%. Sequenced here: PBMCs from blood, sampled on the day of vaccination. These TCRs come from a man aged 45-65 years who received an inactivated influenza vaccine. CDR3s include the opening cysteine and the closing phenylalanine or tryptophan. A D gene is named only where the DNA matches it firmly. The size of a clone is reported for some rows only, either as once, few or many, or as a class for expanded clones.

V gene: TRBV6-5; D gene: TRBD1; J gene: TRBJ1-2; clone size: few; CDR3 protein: CASGPRQGPYTF; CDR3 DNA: TGTGCCAGCGGGCCTCGACAGGGCCCCTACACCTTC
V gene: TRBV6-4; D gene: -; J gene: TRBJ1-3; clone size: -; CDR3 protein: CASSDPVPTGPGNTIYF; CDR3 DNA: TGTGCCAGCAGTGACCCTGTCCCCACAGGGCCCGGAAACACCATATATTTT
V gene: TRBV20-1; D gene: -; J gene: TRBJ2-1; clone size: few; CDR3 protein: CSARDAGAPTTYNEQFF; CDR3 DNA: TGCAGTGCTAGAGATGCAGGAGCCCCCACAACCTACAATGAGCAGTTCTTC
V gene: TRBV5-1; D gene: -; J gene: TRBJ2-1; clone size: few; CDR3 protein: CASSWPMGNEQFF; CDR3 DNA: TGCGCCAGCAGCTGGCCAATGGGGAATGAGCAGTTCTTC
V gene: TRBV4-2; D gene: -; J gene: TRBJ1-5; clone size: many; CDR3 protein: CASSQASGAQPQHF; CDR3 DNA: TGTGCCAGCAGCCAGGCTTCAGGGGCTCAGCCCCAGCATTTT
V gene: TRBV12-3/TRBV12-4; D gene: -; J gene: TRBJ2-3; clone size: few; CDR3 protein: CASTKGTDTQYF; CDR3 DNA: TGTGCCAGCACAAAAGGCACAGATACGCAGTATTTT
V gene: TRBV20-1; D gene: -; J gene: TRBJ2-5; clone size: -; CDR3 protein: CSASRQGRIRGETQYF; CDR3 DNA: TGCAGTGCTAGTCGACAGGGCCGGATCCGGGGGGAGACCCAGTACTTC
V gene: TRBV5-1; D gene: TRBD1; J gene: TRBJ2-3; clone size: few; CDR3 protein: CASSSGAGQGRDTQYF; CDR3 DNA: TGCGCCAGCAGCTCGGGAGCGGGACAGGGGAGAGATACGCAGTATTTT
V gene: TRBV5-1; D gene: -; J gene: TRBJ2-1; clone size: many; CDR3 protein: CASSSDGYNEQFF; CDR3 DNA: TGCGCCAGCAGCTCTGACGGATACAATGAGCAGTTCTTC
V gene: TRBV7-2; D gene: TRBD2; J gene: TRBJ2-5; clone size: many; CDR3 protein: CASSLGGTSGSKTQYF; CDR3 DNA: TGTGCCAGCAGCTTAGGAGGGACTAGCGGGAGTAAGACCCAGTACTTC
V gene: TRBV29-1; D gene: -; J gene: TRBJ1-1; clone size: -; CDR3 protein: CSVSPGGHTEAFF; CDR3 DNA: TGCAGCGTCTCCCCGGGGGGCCACACTGAAGCTTTCTTT